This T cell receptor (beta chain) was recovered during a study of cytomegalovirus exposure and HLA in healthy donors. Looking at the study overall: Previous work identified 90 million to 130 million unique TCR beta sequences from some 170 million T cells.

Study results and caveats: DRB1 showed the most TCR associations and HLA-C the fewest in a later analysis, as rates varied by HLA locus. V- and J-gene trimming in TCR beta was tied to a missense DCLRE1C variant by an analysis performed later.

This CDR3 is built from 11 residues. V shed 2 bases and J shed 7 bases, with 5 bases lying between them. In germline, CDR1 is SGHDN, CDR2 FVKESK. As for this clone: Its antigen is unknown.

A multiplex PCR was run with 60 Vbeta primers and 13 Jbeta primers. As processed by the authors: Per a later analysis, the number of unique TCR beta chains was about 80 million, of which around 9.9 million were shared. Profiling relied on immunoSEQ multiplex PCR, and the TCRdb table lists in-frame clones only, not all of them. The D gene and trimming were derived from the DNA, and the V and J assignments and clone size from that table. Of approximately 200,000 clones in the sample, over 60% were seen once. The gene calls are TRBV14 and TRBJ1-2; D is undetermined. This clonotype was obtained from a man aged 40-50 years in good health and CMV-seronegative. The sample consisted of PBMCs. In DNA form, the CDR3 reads TGTGCCAGCAGCCAATACAGTGGCTACACCTTC. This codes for CASSQYSGYTF.